Presented here are 25 T cell receptor beta chains from one specimen sequenced in a study of blood T cell repertoires in COVID-19. TCRdb's copy holds only in-frame clones and misses some; the assay was immunoSEQ multiplex PCR. The top ten clones hold nearly 2% of a sample with about 260,000 clones, 70% to 90% of them seen once. The sequencing input was peripheral blood. The receptors come from a man aged 30 to 45 with active or convalescent COVID-19.

V is TRBV19 and J is TRBJ2-7, with TRBD1 as a possible D gene (6 bases). The CDR3 sequence is 13 residues long. Germline V gene sequence: CDR1 LNHDA, CDR2 SQIVND (reference sequence). V shed 11 bases and J shed 0 bases, with 14 bases lying between them. The CDR3 bases are TGTGCCTCCAGGGGAGAGGCCTCCTACGAGCAGTACTTC. This encodes CASRGEASYEQYF.

This chain links TRBV5-6 with TRBJ2-2; D is possibly TRBD2 (5 bases). Trimming took 1 base from V and 6 from J, leaving 16 bases between them. Germline lookup yields CDR1 SGHDT and CDR2 YYEEEE. CDR3 length equals 16 residues. For the CDR3, the DNA is TGTGCCAGCAGCTTGCGAGGGTCTCGGTATGCCGGGGAGCTGTTTTTT. It codes for CASSLRGSRYAGELFF.

V gene TRBV5-1 combines with J gene TRBJ1-1; tentative D call: TRBD1 (5 bases). The V end was cut by 1 base, the J end by 2 bases, with 12 bases between. CDR3 length: 15 amino acids. Per the germline V gene, CDR1 is SGHRS and CDR2 is YFSETQ. CDR3 coding DNA: TGCGCCAGCAGCTTGCGTCTGGGGACTAACACTGAAGCTTTCTTT. This encodes CASSLRLGTNTEAFF. Filled out from reference TRBV5-1 and TRBJ1-1, the complete variable domain reads KAGVTQTPRYLIKTRGQQVTLSCSPISGHRSVSWYQQTPGQGLQFLFEYFSETQRNKGNFPGRFSGRQFSNSRSEMNVSTLELGDSALYLCASSLRLGTNTEAFFGQGTRLTVV.

The rearrangement joins TRBV4-2 to TRBJ1-3; TRBD1 matches 9 bases. Per germline, CDR1 LGHNA and CDR2 YNFKEQ. CDR3 length equals 19 residues. Germline trimming cut 4 bases from V and 4 bases from J; bases unmatched to any gene: 17. The CDR3 bases are TGTGCCAGCAGCCGTACTCCTTTCGGGCGGACAGGGGTCGGAAACACCATATATTTT. It yields the protein CASSRTPFGRTGVGNTIYF.

This clone appeared a single time. The V call is TRBV5-6, the J call TRBJ1-1; 8 positions match TRBD1. Germline CDR1 SGHDT, CDR2 YYEEEE. Losses at the gene ends were 2 bases for V and 1 base for J; bases not matched to a gene: 10. This CDR3 spans 17 amino acids. CDR3 protein: CASSFKDRVFGNTEAFF. CDR3 coding DNA: TGTGCCAGCAGCTTTAAGGACAGGGTATTCGGGAACACTGAAGCTTTCTTT. Full variable domain (rest looked up from reference TRBV5-6 and TRBJ1-1): DAGVTQSPTHLIKTRGQQVTLRCSPKSGHDTVSWYQQALGQGPQFIFQYYEEEERQRGNFPDRFSGHQFPNYSSELNVNALLLGDSALYLCASSFKDRVFGNTEAFFGQGTRLTVV.

This rearrangement joins TRBV5-1 to TRBJ1-3, with unresolved D. The germline V and J ends were trimmed by 5 bases and 3 bases, with 18 bases remaining between them. The CDR3 is 16 residues long. Germline-derived CDR1 and CDR2 are SGHRS and YFSETQ. This chain's CDR3 is CASRRSTNSGGNTIYF. The DNA of the CDR3 is TGCGCCAGCAGACGGAGTACGAACTCGGGTGGAAACACCATATATTTT.

This chain connects TRBV9 to TRBJ2-5; TRBD2 matches 9 bases. With 4 bases clipped from V and 5 bases from J, the junction kept 6 bases outside the gene matches. The CDR3 spans 14 residues. Germline CDR1 SGDLS, CDR2 YYNGEE. The CDR3 nucleotides are TGTGCCAGCAGCCCGGGACTAGCTGGCGAGACCCAGTACTTC. It yields the protein CASSPGLAGETQYF.

The gene calls are TRBV29-1 and TRBJ1-3, with D possibly being TRBD1 (5 bases). The CDR3 spans 14 residues. Deletions cut 4 bases from V and 0 bases from J, with 10 bases between. CDR1 and CDR2 from the germline V gene are SQVTM and ANQGSEA. This CDR3 reads CSVGSGGSGNTIYF. DNA for the CDR3: TGCAGCGTTGGGTCCGGGGGCTCTGGAAACACCATATATTTT.

This rearrangement joins TRBV5-1 to TRBJ2-7; D possibly corresponds to TRBD1 (5 bases). Germline V lookup: CDR1 SGHRS, CDR2 YFSETQ. The V end was cut by 0 bases, the J end by 6 bases, with 13 bases between. The CDR3 consists of 14 residues. The CDR3 here is CASSLEQAQGEQYF. The CDR3 DNA reads as TGCGCCAGCAGCTTGGAACAGGCCCAGGGCGAGCAGTACTTC. The entire variable domain, with the rest obtained from reference TRBV5-1 and TRBJ2-7, is as follows: KAGVTQTPRYLIKTRGQQVTLSCSPISGHRSVSWYQQTPGQGLQFLFEYFSETQRNKGNFPGRFSGRQFSNSRSEMNVSTLELGDSALYLCASSLEQAQGEQYFGPGTRLTVT.

The rearrangement joins TRBV24-1 to TRBJ1-3; D is unresolved. CDR1 is KGHDR, CDR2 SFDVKD, per germline. The CDR3 has 16 residues. V was shortened by 6 bases and J by 0 bases, with 14 bases between the two germline ends. The DNA for the CDR3 is TGTGCCACCAGTCCCCCGACACCCTACTCTGGAAACACCATATATTTT. This encodes CATSPPTPYSGNTIYF.

V usage is TRBV15 and J usage is TRBJ2-3; D unclear. Germline V gene data show CDR1 as LNHNV and CDR2 as YYDKDF (reference sequence). This CDR3 spans 16 amino acids. V lost 0 bases and J lost 0, with 10 bases in between. The DNA for the CDR3 is TGTGCCACCAGCAGAGATGACACCACTAGCACAGATACGCAGTATTTT. This gives the protein CATSRDDTTSTDTQYF.

Concerning this clone: The same CDR3 also results from other DNA sequences found in this sample. The V call is TRBV9, the J call TRBJ2-3; possible D gene TRBD2, 6 bases. Germline assignment: CDR1 SGDLS and CDR2 YYNGEE. The CDR3 spans 15 residues. The V gene lost 0 bases and the J gene lost 0 bases, with 8 bases spanning the gap. The CDR3 region has the DNA TGTGCCAGCAGCGTAGGTCTAGCGAGCACAGATACGCAGTATTTT. Translated, it gives CASSVGLASTDTQYF.

The V and J genes are TRBV7-8 and TRBJ2-2, with TRBD1 as a possible D gene (6 bases). CDR1 SGHVS and CDR2 FQNEAQ come from the germline V gene. Trimming removed 5 bases from V and 5 bases from J, with 18 bases in between. The CDR3 spans 16 residues. The CDR3 is CASSPRNRVGTGELFF. The CDR3 DNA reads as TGTGCCAGCAGCCCGCGAAACAGGGTTGGTACCGGGGAGCTGTTTTTT.

To note about this clone: Because the CDR3's place on the DNA is in doubt, the DNA is left out and the CDR3 is given as listed by TCRdb. This chain uses TRBV27 with TRBJ1-4; the table's TRBD1 call for D was not verified on the DNA. CDR1 and CDR2 (germline): MNHEY, SMNVEV (reference sequence). Including both end residues, the CDR3 is 15 amino acids long. The CDR3 spells CASSSSDSINEKLFF.

The DNA of the CDR3 is TGTGCCAGCAGCGTTTCAGGGGAGAGCAATCAGCCCCAGCATTTT. It codes for CASSVSGESNQPQHF. The chain couples TRBV9 to TRBJ1-5, with a possible D match to TRBD1 (6 bases). Trimming cost V 2 bases and J 1 base, with 10 bases left between them. Germline-derived CDR1 and CDR2 are SGDLS and YYNGEE. CDR3 length: 15 residues. The entire variable domain, with the rest obtained from reference TRBV9 and TRBJ1-5, is as follows: DSGVTQTPKHLITATGQRVTLRCSPRSGDLSVYWYQQSLDQGLQFLIQYYNGEERAKGNILERFSAQQFPDLHSELNLSSLELGDSALYFCASSVSGESNQPQHFGDGTRLSIL.

This chain connects TRBV12-3 or TRBV12-4 to TRBJ1-2, with TRBD1 matching 7 bases. The V and J ends lost 9 bases and 6 bases, in that order; junction bases with no gene match: 4. The length of the CDR3 is 11 residues. CDR3 DNA: TGTGCCAGGAGACAGGGAGATGGCTACACCTTC. Encoded protein: CARRQGDGYTF.

V and J are TRBV15 and TRBJ2-7; 13 bases align to TRBD2. Trimming removed 1 base from V and 5 bases from J; junction bases left unmatched: 5. The V gene's germline CDR1 is LNHNV and CDR2 YYDKDF (reference sequence). The CDR3 totals 16 residues. This CDR3 reads CATSRGLGTSGDEQYF. CDR3 DNA: TGTGCCACCAGCAGAGGTTTAGGGACTAGCGGGGACGAGCAGTACTTC.

Worth noting for this clone: This may be a read error, as it is one base from a much larger clone. The chain employs TRBV7-6 and TRBJ2-1; D is undetermined. This CDR3 region has 11 residues. Deletions cut 5 bases from V and 5 bases from J, with 4 bases between. The germline V gene encodes CDR1 SGHVS and CDR2 FNYEAQ. As DNA, the CDR3 is TGTGCCAGCAGCCTAAACAATGAGCAGTTCTTC. It translates to CASSLNNEQFF.

This CDR3 is CASSWSTDQPQHF. CDR3 sequence (DNA): TGTGCCAGCAGCTGGTCGACAGATCAGCCCCAGCATTTT. The rearrangement links TRBV11-2 to TRBJ1-5; TRBD1 might be the D (5 bases). This CDR3 region has 13 residues. Between the trimmed V and J ends, which lost 4 bases and 5 bases, there was a span of 9 bases. CDR1 is SGHAT, CDR2 FQNNGV, per germline.

J is TRBJ2-7 and V is TRBV5-1; 8 positions agree with TRBD1. Trimming removed 5 bases from V and 2 bases from J; junction bases left unmatched: 3. This CDR3 comprises 13 residues. Germline CDR1 is SGHRS and CDR2 is YFSETQ. Here the CDR3 DNA reads TGCGCCAGCAGGGACAGGGAACCCTACGAGCAGTACTTC. It is translated as CASRDREPYEQYF.

The rearrangement uses TRBV5-6 and TRBJ2-2, with 10 bases fitting TRBD2. The CDR3 loop spans 17 amino acids. V trimming: 3 bases; J trimming: 5 bases; junction bases outside the gene matches: 10. Germline CDR1 SGHDT, CDR2 YYEEEE. CDR3 DNA sequence: TGTGCCAGCAGCTCCGGGACTAGCGAAGGGCGGACCGGGGAGCTGTTTTTT. Translating it yields CASSSGTSEGRTGELFF. The full variable domain, its missing parts supplied by reference TRBV5-6 and TRBJ2-2, is DAGVTQSPTHLIKTRGQQVTLRCSPKSGHDTVSWYQQALGQGPQFIFQYYEEEERQRGNFPDRFSGHQFPNYSSELNVNALLLGDSALYLCASSSGTSEGRTGELFFGEGSRLTVL.

In this sample, this clone turned up once. The V gene is TRBV18, the J gene TRBJ1-6; TRBD1 aligns across 9 bases. Germline lookup yields CDR1 KGHSH and CDR2 LQKENI. Trimming took 4 bases from V and 9 from J; bases not matched to a gene: 4. The CDR3 consists of 14 residues. This chain's CDR3 is CASSLRDRASPLHF. The CDR3 DNA reads as TGTGCCAGCTCACTTCGGGACAGGGCTTCACCCCTCCACTTT.

The J gene is TRBJ1-1, the V gene TRBV18; D gene ambiguous. V lost 2 bases, J lost 4 bases, and 11 bases lay in between. CDR3 length: 14 amino acids. Per the germline V gene, CDR1 is KGHSH and CDR2 is LQKENI. In DNA, the CDR3 is TGTGCCAGCTCACCAGAAGTAACATCCACTGAAGCTTTCTTT. It encodes CASSPEVTSTEAFF.

This clone appeared a few times. The V and J genes are TRBV27 and TRBJ1-5; D not resolved. V dropped 2 bases and J dropped 0 bases, with 8 bases sitting between them. Germline V gene lookup returns CDR1 MNHEY and CDR2 SMNVEV (reference sequence). The CDR3 length is 15 residues. The CDR3 loop reads CASSLGRSSNQPQHF. CDR3 sequence (DNA): TGTGCCAGCAGTTTAGGGAGGTCTAGCAATCAGCCCCAGCATTTT.

The rearrangement links TRBV28 to TRBJ2-3; 9 nucleotides align to TRBD1. The CDR3 has 16 amino acids. V lost 7 bases, J lost 2 bases, and 10 bases stayed unmatched. The germline gives CDR1 MDHEN, CDR2 SYDVKM. The CDR3 DNA follows: TGTGCCAGCACCGCTCCTAGGGACAGGGACACAGATACGCAGTATTTT. Translated, it gives CASTAPRDRDTDTQYF.